A selection of T cell receptor beta chains follows, all from one sample in a study of cytomegalovirus exposure and HLA in healthy donors. Repertoires were generated with immunoSEQ multiplex PCR, while TCRdb's copy carries only in-frame clones and drops some. The table has about 130,000 clones, 70% seen once; the top ten hold around 1.9%. What was sequenced was PBMCs. The receptors come from a woman aged 55-75 years in good health and CMV-seropositive. Both conserved end residues are part of each CDR3. Each record gives: V gene, D gene, J gene, clone size, CDR3 protein, CDR3 DNA. The D gene is left open where the match is weak. Clone size is not always given. Where it is, it says once, few, many or a class for expanded clones.

TRBV25-1,TRBD2,TRBJ2-3,NA,CASSEFGGATDTQYF,TGTGCCAGCAGTGAATTCGGGGGGGCGACAGATACGCAGTATTTT
TRBV27,NA,TRBJ2-7,NA,CASGRGHEQYF,TGTGCCAGCGGCAGGGGCCACGAGCAGTACTTC
TRBV5-1,NA,TRBJ1-1,NA,CASSPRQGTEAFF,TGCGCCAGCAGCCCCAGGCAGGGCACTGAAGCTTTCTTT
TRBV28,NA,TRBJ1-1,NA,CAILVPGGTEAFF,TGTGCCATACTAGTTCCCGGGGGCACTGAAGCTTTCTTT
TRBV7-2,NA,TRBJ1-5,NA,CASSWGREGQPQHF,TGTGCCAGCAGCTGGGGGAGGGAGGGGCAGCCCCAGCATTTT
TRBV9,NA,TRBJ2-1,once,CASSSIALSYNEQFF,TGTGCCAGCAGCTCAATAGCGTTGTCCTACAATGAGCAGTTCTTC
TRBV5-1,NA,TRBJ1-1,once,CASSLERGSQTEAFF,TGCGCCAGCAGCTTGGAGCGGGGGAGTCAGACTGAAGCTTTCTTT
TRBV9,NA,TRBJ1-5,NA,CASSLGGSSNQPQHF,TGTGCCAGCAGCCTCGGAGGGTCAAGCAATCAGCCCCAGCATTTT
TRBV27,TRBD2,TRBJ2-3,NA,CASSRAGLAGTDTQYF,TGTGCCAGCAGTCGAGCCGGACTAGCGGGCACAGATACGCAGTATTTT
TRBV7-9,NA,TRBJ1-2,NA,CASTAGRLSPYGYTF,TGTGCCAGCACTGCAGGGCGCCTCTCTCCCTATGGCTACACCTTC
TRBV9,TRBD1,TRBJ1-1,NA,CASSLYTGGTEAFF,TGTGCCAGCAGCCTATACACAGGGGGCACTGAAGCTTTCTTT
TRBV30,TRBD2,TRBJ2-2,NA,CAWMRERNTGELFF,TGTGCCTGGATGCGGGAGCGAAACACCGGGGAGCTGTTTTTT
TRBV6-1,NA,TRBJ1-1,NA,CASSEDYRRTTEAFF,TGTGCCAGCAGTGAAGATTACAGGAGAACCACTGAAGCTTTCTTT
TRBV5-1,NA,TRBJ1-4,NA,CASSLVAGGDEKLFF,TGCGCCAGCAGCTTGGTCGCAGGAGGAGATGAAAAACTGTTTTTT
TRBV19,NA,TRBJ2-3,NA,CASSMQGFSTDTQYF,TGTGCCAGTAGTATGCAGGGGTTTAGCACAGATACGCAGTATTTT
TRBV29-1,NA,TRBJ1-2,once,CSVEGRSGYTF,TGCAGCGTTGAAGGGCGGAGTGGCTACACCTTC
TRBV9,NA,TRBJ1-2,NA,CASSVVVVGGVYTF,TGTGCCAGCAGCGTAGTAGTAGTAGGGGGGGTCTACACCTTC
TRBV6-6,NA,TRBJ2-7,few,CASSYEGAGYEQYF,TGTGCCAGCAGTTACGAGGGTGCGGGATACGAGCAGTACTTC
TRBV7-3,NA,TRBJ2-2,NA,CASSLKAVANTGELFF,TGTGCCAGCAGCTTAAAGGCGGTCGCGAACACCGGGGAGCTGTTTTTT
TRBV7-9,NA,TRBJ1-1,NA,CASSLQGGNTEAFF,TGTGCCAGCAGCTTACAGGGAGGGAACACTGAAGCTTTCTTT
TRBV30,TRBD1,TRBJ1-4,few,CAWSAGNAGGDEKLFF,TGTGCCTGGAGCGCAGGCAATGCAGGGGGTGATGAAAAACTGTTTTTT
TRBV30,NA,TRBJ1-1,NA,CAWSPTGNTEAFF,TGTGCCTGGAGCCCGACAGGGAACACTGAAGCTTTCTTT
TRBV4-1,NA,TRBJ2-1,NA,CASSQVAGPPYNEQFF,TGCGCCAGCAGCCAAGTTGCCGGTCCACCCTACAATGAGCAGTTCTTC
TRBV4-1,TRBD1,TRBJ2-1,NA,CASSTGQASYNEQFF,TGCGCCAGCAGCACGGGACAGGCCTCCTACAATGAGCAGTTCTTC
TRBV5-4,NA,TRBJ2-1,NA,CASSLMGDEQFF,TGTGCCAGCAGCTTGATGGGCGATGAGCAGTTCTTC
TRBV2,NA,TRBJ1-2,NA,CASSEQAGADGYTF,TGTGCCAGCAGTGAGCAAGCGGGGGCGGATGGCTACACCTTC
TRBV27,TRBD1,TRBJ1-2,NA,CASSWTGLNYGYTF,TGTGCCAGCAGTTGGACAGGACTTAACTATGGCTACACCTTC
TRBV18,TRBD1,TRBJ2-2,NA,CASSPRTGTGELFF,TGTGCCAGCTCACCGCGGACAGGCACCGGGGAGCTGTTTTTT
TRBV2,TRBD2,TRBJ2-1,NA,CASSEVRLAVYNEQFF,TGTGCCAGCAGTGAAGTTCGGCTAGCGGTATACAATGAGCAGTTCTTC
TRBV7-3,NA,TRBJ1-3,NA,CASSSGNTIYF,TGTGCCAGCAGCTCGGGAAACACCATATATTTT
TRBV9,NA,TRBJ2-1,NA,CASSVQQLAPNEQFF,TGTGCCAGCAGCGTCCAACAACTAGCACCGAATGAGCAGTTCTTC
TRBV19,TRBD2,TRBJ2-4,NA,CASSIPSGSAKNIQYF,TGTGCCAGTAGTATTCCTAGCGGGAGCGCCAAAAACATTCAGTACTTC
TRBV27,NA,TRBJ2-1,NA,CASSSGTFYNEQFF,TGTGCCAGCAGTAGCGGAACCTTCTACAATGAGCAGTTCTTC
TRBV7-9,NA,TRBJ2-5,NA,CASSRVSGTQYF,TGTGCCAGCAGCCGGGTGAGCGGGACCCAGTACTTC
TRBV5-1,TRBD1,TRBJ2-3,once,CASSLGDRGGTDTQYF,TGCGCCAGCAGCTTGGGGGACAGGGGAGGCACAGATACGCAGTATTTT
TRBV6-5,TRBD2,TRBJ2-7,NA,CASSLRLAGPYEQYF,TGTGCCAGCAGTTTACGACTAGCGGGACCGTACGAGCAGTACTTC
TRBV15,TRBD1,TRBJ2-5,few,CATSRRAGGFGETQYF,TGTGCCACCAGCAGAAGAGCAGGGGGTTTCGGGGAGACCCAGTACTTC
TRBV5-1,NA,TRBJ2-1,NA,CASSEVSEQFF,TGCGCCAGCAGCGAAGTGAGTGAGCAGTTCTTC